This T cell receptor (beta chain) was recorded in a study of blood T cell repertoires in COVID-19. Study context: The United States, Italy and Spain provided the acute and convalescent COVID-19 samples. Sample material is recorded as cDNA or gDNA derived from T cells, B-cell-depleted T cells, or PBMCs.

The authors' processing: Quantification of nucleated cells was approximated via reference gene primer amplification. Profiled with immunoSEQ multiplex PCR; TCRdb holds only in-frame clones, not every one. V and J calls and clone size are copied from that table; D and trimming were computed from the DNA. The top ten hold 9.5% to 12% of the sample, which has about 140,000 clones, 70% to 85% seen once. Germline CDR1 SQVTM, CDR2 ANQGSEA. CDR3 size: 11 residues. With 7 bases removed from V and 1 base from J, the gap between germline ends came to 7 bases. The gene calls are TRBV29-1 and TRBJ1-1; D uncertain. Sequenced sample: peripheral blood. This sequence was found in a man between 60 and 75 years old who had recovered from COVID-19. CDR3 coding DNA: TGCAGCGGAGGGAGGAACACTGAAGCTTTCTTT. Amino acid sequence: CSGGRNTEAFF.